This record concerns one T cell receptor beta chain sequence. It has no known antigen specificity. Per-base qualities were not stored, and no clone one base away is much larger. Donors were healthy HIV-negative adults with no recently reported acute infections or vaccinations. Every donor was a Caucasian adult residing in Nashville, Tennessee, USA. Magnetic negative selection was used to enrich CD4+ T cells, after which naive cells were positively selected on CD45RA and the negative fraction became the memory subset. After blood collection by leukapheresis, PBMCs were isolated using Ficoll-Histopaque density gradient centrifugation and then cryopreserved in the vapor phase of liquid nitrogen. Analytical flow cytometry was used to check the purity and quantity of every magnetically sorted T cell population. Genomic DNA was isolated from every sorted fraction and measured by UV absorbance on a Nanodrop 2000c.

The data originate from a study of shared clonotypes between healthy human individuals (dated by TCRdb to 2018 to 2021). Regarding the research as a whole: A couple of women and a few men aged 18 to 49 years were included in the cohort. The study deeply sequenced blood TCR repertoires of five healthy adults to estimate repertoire size and the extent of clonotype sharing between individuals. Different laboratories and diverse techniques were used to prepare libraries and sequence TCR repertoires, to increase sequencing depth and limit assay-specific biases. Leukapheresis yielded between about 0.85 and 10 billion PBMCs per donor. For each donor, CD4 naive and CD4 memory were each run on three plates, CD8 naive on two plates, and CD8 memory on one plate. Study-wide findings and limitations: Pairwise subsampling indicated that sequencing depth was expected to affect the degree of clonotype sharing among donors. Naive subsets generally had larger estimated clonotype richness than memory subsets. Sharing across several donors was observed for 5% to 6.5% of naive CD4, 3.5% of naive CD8, about 2.3% of memory CD4, and about 0.39% of memory CD8 clonotypes. Incomplete sequencing was indicated by rarefaction of sorted-subset datasets, despite the large sequencing depth. Sampling was limited to blood, and TCR repertoires in tissue likely differ from TCR repertoires in blood. The small number of donors limited the genetic and exposure-history diversity represented. Compared with non-shared clonotypes, clonotypes shared by all four sorted-subset donors had higher generation probabilities.

Relative to germline, V is missing 0 bases and J is missing 2 bases, with 21 bases of the junction outside any gene match. For CDR1 and CDR2, the germline V gene lists LGHNA and YSLEER. Including the terminal cysteine and phenylalanine, the CDR3 comprises 22 residues. The kept DNA is CDR3 alone, 66 bases in frame from the first base. TCR CDR3 regions were amplified from genomic DNA by multiplex PCR using the deep immunoSEQ assay. Extracted genomic DNA from each cell subset was spread evenly across all wells of several immunoSEQ 96-well plates, with each plate serving as a replicate. For sorted subsets, around 200 ng genomic DNA, equal to some 28,000 T cell genomes, was loaded into each replicate PCR. Purified libraries were quantified with a Qubit 3.0 fluorometer, sized on a Bioanalyzer 2100, and re-quantified with the KAPA Library Quantification kit. Every immunoSEQ 96-well plate was sequenced on a separate single-read 150-cycle Illumina NextSeq 550 flow cell. The paper's data handling went like this. Because the immunoSEQ output held only junctional sequences and lacked quality scores, the filtering could not match the filtering applied to full-length reads. To assign V/J genes and CDR3, sequences were annotated using PyIR, a Python wrapper for IgBLAST v1.9, with IMGT germline references. Reads were filtered out if the reads had weak V/J assignments (E-value above 1e-6), no CDR3, stop codons, out-of-frame junctions, or ambiguous translated residues. V3J clonotypes were defined as sequences sharing the same inferred V gene, J gene, and CDR3 amino acid sequence. Percentage overlap between repertoires was calculated by dividing the number of shared unique clonotypes by the size of the smaller repertoire. Repertoire richness was assessed with RTK rarefaction, the Chao1 estimator, and Recon v2.1 estimates of unobserved clonotypes. OLGA was used to compute generation probabilities for all TCRbeta clonotypes that the gDNA method yielded from several donors. Sourced from immuneACCESS, this table was stored by TCRdb with only in-frame sequences that have V and J called. A share of the clones is absent; for the studies checked, an unresolved V gene accounts for under half, and the remainder has no known explanation. V and J calls and clone size are as listed in that table; D and trimming were resolved from the DNA. The sample data list roughly 1 million clones, and about 77% of these were observed just once. Over 1.3% of the sample is in the top ten clones.

The source of this sequence is a man between 18 and 35 years old in good health. The sample comprised memory CD4+ T cells sorted from blood. The cell subset or site label, read with the paper, signifies: CD45RA-negative fraction. The V gene is TRBV4-3 and the J gene is TRBJ2-3; 9 nucleotides in the junction match TRBD2. Read as DNA, the sequence is TGCGCCAGCAGCCAAGATCTCAGGGCTAGCGGGACCATGTTAGGGCCCACAGATACGCAGTATTTT. This gives the protein CASSQDLRASGTMLGPTDTQYF.